This TCR beta chain is from a study of blood T cells in healthy people across ages (dated by TCRdb to about 2015). Regarding the research as a whole: Template switching captured roughly one uniquely barcoded TCR beta cDNA molecule per two T cells in model experiments. Using deep sequencing normalized with unique cDNA molecular identifiers, the study measured how TCR beta repertoire diversity changes with age. To avoid experimental bias, donors of different ages were distributed randomly across sequencing lanes. Four age groups were formed from the donors: young (average approximately 16 years), middle-aged (approximately 40), aged (about 62) and long-lived (roughly 81). For two donors (one aged 18 to 30 and one aged 80 or older), the study analyzed two additional independent replicas of 1 million unique cDNA reads from the same blood draw.

In this sample, this clonotype turned up a few times. Its antigen is currently not known. Base qualities were left out, and no much larger clone turns up one base away. Broader findings and caveats from the paper: Bulk unsorted PBMC profiling prevented conclusive comparison of naive and antigen-experienced compartments. Estimates of total diversity based on one million sequenced T cells were considered lower bounds and underestimates. The long-lived group showed more naive CD4+ T cells, fewer expanded clones and increased TCR diversity than the aged group, suggesting age selection. As age increased, observed TCR beta diversity per million T cells dropped in a roughly linear way, and a significant reduction was already evident by age around 41. Observed TCR beta diversity correlated strongly with the percentage of naive T cells measured by flow cytometry. Donor CMV infection status was unknown, potentially confounding age-related changes in expanded clonotypes.

Preparation of the library involved 5' RACE. The instrument given in TCRdb is Illumina HiSeq 2500. A second about 7 to 11 cycle PCR used a sample-barcoded 5' primer and a J-beta primer mix. A template-switch 5' adaptor carrying 12 random nucleotides introduced a unique molecular identifier onto each TCR beta cDNA molecule. Each sample yielded at least 3 million CDR3-containing paired-end reads. All of the RNA was converted into first-strand cDNA using the Mint cDNA synthesis kit, with a TRBC-specific oligonucleotide serving as the primer. Following uracil-DNA glycosylase treatment, all cDNA underwent a first 18-cycle PCR with the universal primers M1SS and BC2_uni_R. The paper's data handling went like this. For normalization, 1 million high-quality reads, each with a distinct molecular identifier, were randomly selected from each sample. Instead of being binned into consensus sequences, reads with shared molecular identifiers were discarded. MiTCR, with a Q25 quality threshold and the strictest error-elimination algorithm, was used for CDR3 identification, clonotype clustering and error correction. A nonparametric unseen species model with Euler transformation was used to estimate lower-bound total TCR beta diversity. Using fastp trimming at Q25 and MiXCR clonotype assembly, TCRdb reanalyzed the public sequencing data and kept in-frame beta chains. Identical CDR3 protein sequences are pooled into one entry, listed with their most common genes and DNA. These V and J calls are TCRdb output, not the study's own analysis. For this sample the table gives about 570,000 distinct CDR3 sequences, of which roughly 29% were detected only once. The ten largest clones take up roughly 20% of the sample.

Donors were roughly 40 systemically healthy Caucasian individuals from Russia aged roughly 6 to 100 years. Around 10 milliliters of peripheral blood were collected from each donor into EDTA-treated Vacutainer tubes. Ficoll-Paque density-gradient centrifugation was used to isolate PBMCs, with at least 6.5 million per sample. Total RNA, at least 6 micrograms per sample, was extracted from PBMCs with Trizol reagent. The percentages of naive CD45RAhigh/CD27high T cells were determined by flow cytometry on a PBMC aliquot from every donor. Compared with germline, V lacks 5 bases and J lacks 2 bases; bases without a gene match: 5. Looking up the germline V gene yields CDR1 SQVTM and CDR2 ANQGSEA. The CDR3 measures 14 amino acids from cysteine to phenylalanine. Only CDR3 DNA remains: 42 bases, in frame from the first base.

Input material: blood. This clonotype was obtained from a woman in her seventies in good health. The V gene is TRBV29-1 and the J gene is TRBJ1-5; 8 bases in between match TRBD1. The bases are TGCAGCGTTCAGAAGGGACAGGGCAATCAGCCCCAGCATTTT. It translates as CSVQKGQGNQPQHF.